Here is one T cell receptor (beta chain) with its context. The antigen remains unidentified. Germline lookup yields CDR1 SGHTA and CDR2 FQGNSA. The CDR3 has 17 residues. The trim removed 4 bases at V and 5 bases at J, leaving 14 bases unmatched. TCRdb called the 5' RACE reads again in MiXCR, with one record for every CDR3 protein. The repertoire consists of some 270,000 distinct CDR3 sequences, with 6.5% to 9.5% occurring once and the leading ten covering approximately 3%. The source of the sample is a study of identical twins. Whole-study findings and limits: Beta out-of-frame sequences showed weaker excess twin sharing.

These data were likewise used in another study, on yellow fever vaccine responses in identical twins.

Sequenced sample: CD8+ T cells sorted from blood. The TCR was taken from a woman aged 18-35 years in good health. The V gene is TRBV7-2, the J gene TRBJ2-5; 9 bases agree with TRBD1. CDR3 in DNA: TGTGCCAGCAGCTCCCCGTTGGACAGGGGCGGATCGGAGACCCAGTACTTC. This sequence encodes CASSSPLDRGGSETQYF.